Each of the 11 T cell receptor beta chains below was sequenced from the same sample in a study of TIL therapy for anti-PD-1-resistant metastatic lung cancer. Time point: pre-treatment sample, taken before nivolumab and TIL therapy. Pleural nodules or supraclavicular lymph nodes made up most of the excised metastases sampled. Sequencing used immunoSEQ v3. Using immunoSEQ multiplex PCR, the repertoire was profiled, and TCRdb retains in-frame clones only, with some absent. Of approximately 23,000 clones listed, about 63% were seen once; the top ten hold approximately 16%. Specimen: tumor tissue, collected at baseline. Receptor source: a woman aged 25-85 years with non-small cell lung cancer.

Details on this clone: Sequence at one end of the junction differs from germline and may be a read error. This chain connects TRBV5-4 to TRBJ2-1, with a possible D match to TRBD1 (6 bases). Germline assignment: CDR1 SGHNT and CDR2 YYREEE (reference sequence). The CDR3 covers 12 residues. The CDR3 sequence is CASSRRDNEQFF. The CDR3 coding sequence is TGTGCCAGCAGCCGCCGGGACAACGAGCAGTTCTTC.

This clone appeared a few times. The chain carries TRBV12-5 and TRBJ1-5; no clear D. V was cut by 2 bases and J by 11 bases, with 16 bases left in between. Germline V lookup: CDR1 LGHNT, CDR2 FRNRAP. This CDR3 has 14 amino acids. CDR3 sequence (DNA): TGTGCTAGTGGTTTGTCGAACTCCGGTGGGGCCCAGCATTTT. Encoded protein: CASGLSNSGGAQHF.

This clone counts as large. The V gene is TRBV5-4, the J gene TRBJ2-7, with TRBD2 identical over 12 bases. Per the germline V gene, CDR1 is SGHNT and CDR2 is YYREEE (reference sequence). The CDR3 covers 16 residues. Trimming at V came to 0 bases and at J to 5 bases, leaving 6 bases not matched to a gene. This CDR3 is CASSLGVGLAGNEQYF. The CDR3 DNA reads TGTGCCAGCAGCTTGGGGGTCGGACTAGCGGGGAACGAGCAGTACTTC.

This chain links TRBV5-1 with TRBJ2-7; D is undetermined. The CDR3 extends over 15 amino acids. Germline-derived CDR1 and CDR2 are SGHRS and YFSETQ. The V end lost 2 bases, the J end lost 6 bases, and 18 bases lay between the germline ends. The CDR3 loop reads CASSFSPVSSVEQYF. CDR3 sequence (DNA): TGCGCCAGCAGCTTTAGCCCCGTATCTTCGGTCGAGCAGTACTTC.

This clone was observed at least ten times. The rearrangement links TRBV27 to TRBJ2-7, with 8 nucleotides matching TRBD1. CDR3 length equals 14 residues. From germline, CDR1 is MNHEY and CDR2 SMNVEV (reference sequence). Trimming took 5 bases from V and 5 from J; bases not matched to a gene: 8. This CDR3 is CASSRQGPGDEQYF. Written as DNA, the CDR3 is TGTGCCAGCAGTCGACAGGGGCCAGGGGACGAGCAGTACTTC.

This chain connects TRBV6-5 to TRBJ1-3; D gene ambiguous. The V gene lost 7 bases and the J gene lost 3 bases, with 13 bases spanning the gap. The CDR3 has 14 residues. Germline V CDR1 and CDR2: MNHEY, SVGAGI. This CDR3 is CASMKGLGGNTIYF. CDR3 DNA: TGTGCCAGCATGAAGGGTCTGGGTGGAAACACCATATATTTT.

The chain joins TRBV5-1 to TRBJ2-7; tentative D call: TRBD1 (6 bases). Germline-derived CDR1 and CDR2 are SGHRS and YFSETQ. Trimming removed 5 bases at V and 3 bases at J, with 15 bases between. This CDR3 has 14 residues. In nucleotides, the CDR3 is TGCGCCAGCAGGCCTCGCCGGGACAACTACGAGCAGTACTTC. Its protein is CASRPRRDNYEQYF. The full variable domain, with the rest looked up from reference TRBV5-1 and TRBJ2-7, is KAGVTQTPRYLIKTRGQQVTLSCSPISGHRSVSWYQQTPGQGLQFLFEYFSETQRNKGNFPGRFSGRQFSNSRSEMNVSTLELGDSALYLCASRPRRDNYEQYFGPGTRLTVT.

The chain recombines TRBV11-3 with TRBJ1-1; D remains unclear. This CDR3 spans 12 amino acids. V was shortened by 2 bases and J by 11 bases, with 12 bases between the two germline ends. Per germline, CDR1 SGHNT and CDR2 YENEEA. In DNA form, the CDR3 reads TGTGCCAGCAGCTTACGTACATTTGGGGCTTTCTTT. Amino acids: CASSLRTFGAFF. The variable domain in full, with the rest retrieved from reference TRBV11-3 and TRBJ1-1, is EAGVVQSPRYKIIEKKQPVAFWCNPISGHNTLYWYLQNLGQGPELLIRYENEEAVDDSQLPKDRFSAERLKGVDSTLKIQPAELGDSAVYLCASSLRTFGAFFGQGTRLTVV.

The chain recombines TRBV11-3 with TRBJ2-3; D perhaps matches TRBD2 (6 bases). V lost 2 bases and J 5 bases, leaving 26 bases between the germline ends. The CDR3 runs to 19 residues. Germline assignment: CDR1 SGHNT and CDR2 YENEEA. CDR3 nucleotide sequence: TGTGCCAGCAGCTTAATAGCGGACCCGTTCCGCCGATATCAAGATACGCAGTATTTT. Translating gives CASSLIADPFRRYQDTQYF.

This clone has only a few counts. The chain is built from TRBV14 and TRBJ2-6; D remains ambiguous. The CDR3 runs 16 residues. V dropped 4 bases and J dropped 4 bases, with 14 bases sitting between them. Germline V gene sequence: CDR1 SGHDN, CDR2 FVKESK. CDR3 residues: CASSRDVAPGANVLTF. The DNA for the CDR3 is TGTGCCAGCAGCCGAGATGTCGCTCCCGGGGCCAACGTCCTGACTTTC.

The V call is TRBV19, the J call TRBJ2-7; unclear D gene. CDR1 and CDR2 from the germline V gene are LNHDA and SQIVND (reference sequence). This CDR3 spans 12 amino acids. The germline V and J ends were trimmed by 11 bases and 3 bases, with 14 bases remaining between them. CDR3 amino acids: CAGPVVDYEQYF. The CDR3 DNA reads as TGTGCCGGCCCGGTTGTTGACTACGAGCAGTACTTC.